These T cell receptor beta chains were read from a single sample in a study of beta chain features in type 1 diabetes. TCRdb's copy holds only in-frame clones and misses some; the assay was immunoSEQ multiplex PCR. The repertoire holds roughly 330,000 clones, with less than 15% as singletons. The sequenced sample consisted of naive CD4+ T cells from blood. The receptors shown here come from a woman aged 18-29 years with type 1 diabetes. Each CDR3 is given with its conserved first and last residue. Each record gives: V gene, J gene, clone size, D gene, CDR3 DNA, CDR3 protein. D genes are given only for firm matches. Not all rows give a size; the values are once, few, many and, for expanded clones, a class.

v_call: TRBV2; j_call: TRBJ2-1; clone_size: -; d_call: TRBD1; cdr3_nt: TGTGCCAGCATTAACAGACAGGGGGCCGATGAGCAGTTCTTC; cdr3_aa: CASINRQGADEQFF
v_call: TRBV28; j_call: TRBJ1-2; clone_size: few; d_call: TRBD1; cdr3_nt: TGTGCCAGCAGGGGGACAGGCGGCTACACCTTC; cdr3_aa: CASRGTGGYTF
v_call: TRBV7-7; j_call: TRBJ2-1; clone_size: few; d_call: -; cdr3_nt: TGTGCCAGCAGCTTCAGGGCCAGCAGCAATGAGCAGTTCTTC; cdr3_aa: CASSFRASSNEQFF
v_call: TRBV7-2; j_call: TRBJ2-5; clone_size: -; d_call: -; cdr3_nt: TGTGCCAGCAGTTTCCTAGGAGGCCTCCAAGAGACCCAGTACTTC; cdr3_aa: CASSFLGGLQETQYF
v_call: TRBV30; j_call: TRBJ1-5; clone_size: -; d_call: -; cdr3_nt: TGTGCCTGGAGTGTGGGCAGTAATCAGCCCCAGCATTTT; cdr3_aa: CAWSVGSNQPQHF
v_call: TRBV18; j_call: TRBJ1-2; clone_size: few; d_call: TRBD1; cdr3_nt: TGTGCCAGCTCAGCCAATTCCGGGACAGGGACGTATGGCTACACCTTC; cdr3_aa: CASSANSGTGTYGYTF
v_call: TRBV5-4; j_call: TRBJ2-1; clone_size: few; d_call: -; cdr3_nt: TGTGCCAGCAGCCCTCTTGGGAGGGAGCAGTTCTTC; cdr3_aa: CASSPLGREQFF
v_call: TRBV5-1; j_call: TRBJ1-1; clone_size: few; d_call: TRBD1; cdr3_nt: TGCGCCAGCAGCTTCCGGGACAGGGCCACTGAAGCTTTCTTT; cdr3_aa: CASSFRDRATEAFF
v_call: TRBV19; j_call: TRBJ2-1; clone_size: -; d_call: TRBD2; cdr3_nt: TGTGCCAGACCTCGGCGGGAGGGCTTCTACAATGAGCAGTTCTTC; cdr3_aa: CARPRREGFYNEQFF
v_call: TRBV6-6; j_call: TRBJ1-5; clone_size: -; d_call: TRBD1; cdr3_nt: TGTGCCAGCAGGACTACAGGGGGCAATCAGCCCCAGCATTTT; cdr3_aa: CASRTTGGNQPQHF
v_call: TRBV18; j_call: TRBJ2-2; clone_size: few; d_call: -; cdr3_nt: TGTGCCAGCTCGAACCAGGGGAACACCGGGGAGCTGTTTTTT; cdr3_aa: CASSNQGNTGELFF
v_call: TRBV4-1; j_call: TRBJ1-2; clone_size: -; d_call: TRBD1; cdr3_nt: TGCGCCAGCAGCCCCCGGGACAGCGGCGGCTACACCTTC; cdr3_aa: CASSPRDSGGYTF
v_call: TRBV30; j_call: TRBJ2-4; clone_size: -; d_call: TRBD1; cdr3_nt: TGTGCCTGGAGCAAAGGGACAGCAAAAAACATTCAGTACTTC; cdr3_aa: CAWSKGTAKNIQYF
v_call: TRBV5-1; j_call: TRBJ1-2; clone_size: few; d_call: -; cdr3_nt: TGCGCCAGCAGCTTGGGGGCCACTTGGGGCTACACCTTC; cdr3_aa: CASSLGATWGYTF
v_call: TRBV30; j_call: TRBJ2-1; clone_size: -; d_call: TRBD2; cdr3_nt: TGTGCCTGGACCCAAGCGACTAGCGCGGTTGAGCAGTTCTTC; cdr3_aa: CAWTQATSAVEQFF
v_call: TRBV27; j_call: TRBJ2-3; clone_size: -; d_call: -; cdr3_nt: TGTGCCAGCCGGTACCTGGTTAGCACAGATACGCAGTATTTT; cdr3_aa: CASRYLVSTDTQYF
v_call: TRBV28; j_call: TRBJ2-3; clone_size: -; d_call: TRBD2; cdr3_nt: TGTGCCAGCAGCCAGCGGCTGGGGGCTAGCGGGAGAGCGGATACGCAGTATTTT; cdr3_aa: CASSQRLGASGRADTQYF
v_call: TRBV10-3; j_call: TRBJ2-7; clone_size: -; d_call: TRBD1; cdr3_nt: TGTGCCATGGCCGGACAGGGTGCCTACGAGCAGTACTTC; cdr3_aa: CAMAGQGAYEQYF
v_call: TRBV7-6; j_call: TRBJ2-7; clone_size: -; d_call: TRBD2; cdr3_nt: TGTGCCAGCACCCACAACAGCGGGAGGGCCTACGAGCAGTACTTC; cdr3_aa: CASTHNSGRAYEQYF
v_call: TRBV19; j_call: TRBJ1-2; clone_size: -; d_call: TRBD1; cdr3_nt: TGTGCCAGTAGCGATGATGGGACAGGGGCTAACTATGGCTACACCTTC; cdr3_aa: CASSDDGTGANYGYTF
v_call: TRBV29-1; j_call: TRBJ1-1; clone_size: few; d_call: TRBD1; cdr3_nt: TGCAGCGTTTCCCACAGGGGCAGTGAAGCTTTCTTT; cdr3_aa: CSVSHRGSEAFF
v_call: TRBV11-2; j_call: TRBJ2-6; clone_size: few; d_call: -; cdr3_nt: TGTGCCAGCAGCTTAGATCGTGGGGCCAACGTCCTGACTTTC; cdr3_aa: CASSLDRGANVLTF
v_call: TRBV28; j_call: TRBJ2-5; clone_size: -; d_call: TRBD1; cdr3_nt: TGTGCCAGCAGATCTCATACAGGGGCGGTGGAGACCCAGTACTTC; cdr3_aa: CASRSHTGAVETQYF
v_call: TRBV9; j_call: TRBJ2-4; clone_size: -; d_call: TRBD1; cdr3_nt: TGTGCCAGCAGCCCACGACAGGGAGTGGACATTCAGTACTTC; cdr3_aa: CASSPRQGVDIQYF
v_call: TRBV7-2; j_call: TRBJ2-1; clone_size: few; d_call: TRBD2; cdr3_nt: TGTGCCAGCAGCTTAGATTCAGCGGGACCCTTAAGGGAGCAGTTCTTC; cdr3_aa: CASSLDSAGPLREQFF
v_call: TRBV5-1; j_call: TRBJ1-1; clone_size: -; d_call: -; cdr3_nt: TGCGCCAGCAGCTTGGTAGCCCTTAGCCCCGAAGCTGAAGCTTTCTTT; cdr3_aa: CASSLVALSPEAEAFF
v_call: TRBV11-2; j_call: TRBJ2-1; clone_size: few; d_call: TRBD2; cdr3_nt: TGTGCCAGCGGGACTAGTAGGTGGGACAATGAGCAGTTCTTC; cdr3_aa: CASGTSRWDNEQFF
v_call: TRBV19; j_call: TRBJ2-7; clone_size: few; d_call: -; cdr3_nt: TGTGCCAGTAGTACGCCAGGGGCCTACGAGCAGTACTTC; cdr3_aa: CASSTPGAYEQYF
v_call: TRBV7-6; j_call: TRBJ2-7; clone_size: -; d_call: TRBD2; cdr3_nt: TGTGCCAGCAGCATCCTCACGGGACTAGCGGGAACAGGGCAGTACTTC; cdr3_aa: CASSILTGLAGTGQYF
v_call: TRBV5-1; j_call: TRBJ1-1; clone_size: few; d_call: -; cdr3_nt: TGCGCCAGCAGCGCTCAGGCGAACACTGAAGCTTTCTTT; cdr3_aa: CASSAQANTEAFF
v_call: TRBV29-1; j_call: TRBJ2-4; clone_size: -; d_call: TRBD2; cdr3_nt: TGCAGCGTTGAAGGGCGGGAGGGCCGGGACATTCAGTACTTC; cdr3_aa: CSVEGREGRDIQYF
v_call: TRBV11-2; j_call: TRBJ2-1; clone_size: few; d_call: -; cdr3_nt: TGTGCCAGCAGCCACCAGACTAGTCACGATGAGCAGTTCTTC; cdr3_aa: CASSHQTSHDEQFF
v_call: TRBV6-5; j_call: TRBJ2-7; clone_size: -; d_call: TRBD1; cdr3_nt: TGTGCCAGCAGCCCCCGGGACAGGATATACGAGCAGTATTTC; cdr3_aa: CASSPRDRIYEQYF
v_call: TRBV9; j_call: TRBJ2-2; clone_size: few; d_call: -; cdr3_nt: TGTGCCAGCAGCGTAGGCCAGGGTGACGGCGGGGAGCTGTTTTTT; cdr3_aa: CASSVGQGDGGELFF
v_call: TRBV7-3; j_call: TRBJ2-1; clone_size: -; d_call: -; cdr3_nt: TGTGCCAGCAGCTCCGACAGTATCGGCGAGCAGTTCTTC; cdr3_aa: CASSSDSIGEQFF
v_call: TRBV18; j_call: TRBJ2-1; clone_size: few; d_call: TRBD2; cdr3_nt: TGTGCCAGCTCTCCCGGTAGCGGGAGAGCGGATGAGCAGTTCTTC; cdr3_aa: CASSPGSGRADEQFF
v_call: TRBV5-4; j_call: TRBJ1-1; clone_size: -; d_call: TRBD1; cdr3_nt: TGTGCCAGCAGCTTAAGACAGGGCCGGGGATGGCACACTGAAGCTTTCTTT; cdr3_aa: CASSLRQGRGWHTEAFF